What follows are 13 T cell receptor beta chains derived from one specimen sequenced in a study of CD8 T cells in ankylosing spondylitis. TCRdb fed the 5' RACE reads into MiXCR, producing one record per CDR3 protein. The sample includes 380,000 or so distinct CDR3 sequences, 20% of them seen just once. Sequencing used blood, either unsorted or a sorted T cell fraction (not recorded which). The receptors derive from a male donor with ankylosing spondylitis or in good health (not recorded which).

This clonotype turned up a few times. The V call is TRBV29-1, the J call TRBJ2-7; D remains ambiguous. Trimming removed 1 base from V and 2 bases from J, with 9 bases in between. Germline CDR1 reads SQVTM; CDR2 reads ANQGSEA. The CDR3 runs 13 residues. The CDR3 sequence is CSVEALDTYEQYF. The CDR3 bases are TGCAGCGTTGAAGCCTTAGATACCTACGAGCAGTACTTC.

The gene calls are TRBV10-3 and TRBJ2-3, with D uncertain. CDR3 length: 13 residues. The V gene lost 2 bases and the J gene lost 6 bases, with 9 bases spanning the gap. Germline lookup yields CDR1 ENHRY and CDR2 SYGVKD. The CDR3 spells CAISETTGDTQYF. In DNA, the CDR3 is TGTGCCATCAGTGAGACTACCGGGGATACGCAGTATTTT.

This clonotype was detected only a few times. The chain links TRBV27 to TRBJ2-2, with D possibly matching TRBD1 (6 bases). The CDR3 is made up of 15 amino acids. The V gene's germline CDR1 is MNHEY and CDR2 SMNVEV (reference sequence). V gave up 6 bases and J gave up 6 bases, with 17 bases separating them. The CDR3 bases are TGTGCCAGCAGCGTTAACAGGGCCCTATCCGGGGAGCTGTTTTTT. This encodes CASSVNRALSGELFF.

This chain uses TRBV20-1 with TRBJ2-3; TRBD2 aligns across 8 bases. V gave up 0 bases and J gave up 2 bases; unmatched junction bases: 10. CDR3 length: 17 residues. The germline V gene encodes CDR1 DFQATT and CDR2 SNEGSKA (reference sequence). The CDR3 coding sequence is TGCAGTGCTAGAGACCCCCTCGGCGGGGGGTACACAGATACGCAGTATTTT. As protein: CSARDPLGGGYTDTQYF.

In its sample, this clonotype was seen a few times. The rearrangement uses TRBV6-1 and TRBJ2-7; D perhaps matches TRBD1 (7 bases). Deletions cut 3 bases from V and 0 bases from J, with 15 bases between. Germline V CDR1 and CDR2: MNHNS, SASEGT. The CDR3 contains 16 residues. CDR3 nucleotides: TGTGCCAGCAGTGACCCGGACAGGAGGGCCTCCTACGAGCAGTACTTC. Translation gives CASSDPDRRASYEQYF.

The gene calls are TRBV15 and TRBJ2-2; 7 bases are shared with TRBD2. J lost 5 bases, V lost 0 bases, and 3 bases had no gene match. Looked up from germline, CDR1 is LNHNV and CDR2 is YYDKDF (reference sequence). The CDR3 totals 15 residues. CDR3 in DNA: TGTGCCACCAGCAGAGATCGGGGAGGGACCGGGGAGCTGTTTTTT. The encoded protein is CATSRDRGGTGELFF. Based on the CDR3 plus reference TRBV15 and TRBJ2-2, the full variable domain is DAMVIQNPRYQVTQFGKPVTLSCSQTLNHNVMYWYQQKSSQAPKLLFHYYDKDFNNEADTPDNFQSRRPNTSFCFLDIRSPGLGDTAMYLCATSRDRGGTGELFFGEGSRLTVL.

This clonotype was seen a handful of times. The rearrangement links TRBV28 to TRBJ1-2; D is ambiguous. CDR1 and CDR2 (germline): MDHEN, SYDVKM. The length of the CDR3 is 14 residues. V was clipped by 6 bases and J by 2 bases, with 13 bases between them. CDR3 in DNA: TGTGCCAGCAGCCCCCCCGGCTTCAACTATGGCTACACCTTC. Its translation is CASSPPGFNYGYTF.

This clonotype showed up just a few times. The chain carries TRBV20-1 and TRBJ2-2; 11 positions agree with TRBD2. The CDR3 length is 16 residues. The germline CDR1 and CDR2 sequences are DFQATT and SNEGSKA (reference sequence). V was clipped by 0 bases and J by 5 bases; unmatched bases: 5. In DNA form, the CDR3 reads TGCAGTGCTAGAGAGGGCGGGACTAGCGGTACCGGGGAGCTGTTTTTT. Its translation: CSAREGGTSGTGELFF.

The V and J genes are TRBV20-1 and TRBJ2-2; D is unresolved. The germline V gene has CDR1 DFQATT and CDR2 SNEGSKA (reference sequence). V was cut by 2 bases and J by 2 bases, with 6 bases left in between. The CDR3 extends over 13 amino acids. CDR3 in amino acids: CSARQVNTGELFF. The CDR3 DNA is TGCAGTGCTAGACAGGTTAACACCGGGGAGCTGTTTTTT.

Only a few counts were recorded for this clonotype. The chain is built from TRBV15 and TRBJ2-3; 7 bases align to TRBD2. This CDR3 is built from 16 residues. Unmatched junction bases numbered 6, after V lost 0 bases and J lost 3 bases. CDR1 and CDR2 from the germline V gene are LNHNV and YYDKDF (reference sequence). Here the CDR3 DNA reads TGTGCCACCAGCAGAGATCGGGCGGGAGCGACAGATACGCAGTATTTT. This translates into CATSRDRAGATDTQYF.

The chain combines TRBV7-9 with TRBJ2-7; weak D call: TRBD1 (8 bases). V was cut by 1 base and J by 6 bases, with 16 bases left in between. Germline V lookup: CDR1 SEHNR, CDR2 FQNEAQ (reference sequence). The CDR3 runs 15 residues. The CDR3 reads CASSLGPDREGEQYF. Here the CDR3 DNA reads TGTGCCAGCAGCTTAGGCCCGGACAGGGAGGGCGAGCAGTACTTC. Combining the CDR3 with reference TRBV7-9 and TRBJ2-7 gives the whole variable domain DTGVSQNPRHKITKRGQNVTFRCDPISEHNRLYWYRQTLGQGPEFLTYFQNEAQLEKSRLLSDRFSAERPKGSFSTLEIQRTEQGDSAMYLCASSLGPDREGEQYFGPGTRLTVT.

This clonotype has more than one count but fewer than ten. J is TRBJ2-1 and V is TRBV4-2; TRBD1 matches 10 bases. The germline gives CDR1 LGHNA, CDR2 YNFKEQ. The CDR3 loop spans 17 amino acids. Unmatched junction bases numbered 8, after V lost 0 bases and J lost 6 bases. The CDR3 loop is CASSQEGWTGGFNEQFF. The CDR3 bases are TGTGCCAGCAGCCAAGAGGGATGGACAGGGGGTTTCAATGAGCAGTTCTTC.

This sequence joins TRBV5-6 and TRBJ2-7, with a weak D call TRBD2 (7 bases). Trimming cost V 1 base and J 2 bases, with 13 bases left between them. The V gene's germline CDR1 is SGHDT and CDR2 YYEEEE. This CDR3 contains 15 residues. The CDR3 loop reads CASSLSAGAAYEQYF. For the CDR3, the DNA is TGTGCCAGCAGCTTGTCTGCGGGGGCAGCCTACGAGCAGTACTTC.